This T cell receptor beta chain is drawn from a study of T cells after yellow fever vaccination. MiXCR, run by TCRdb on the 5' RACE reads, gives a single entry per CDR3 protein. The table shows 230,000 or so distinct CDR3 sequences, with about 3.9% occurring only once. Germline assignment: CDR1 SGHVS and CDR2 FQNEAQ. V trimming: 5 bases; J trimming: 5 bases; junction bases outside the gene matches: 17. The CDR3 totals 17 residues. This clonotype occurred many times. Here the sequenced sample was PBMCs, taken 15 days after the yellow fever booster vaccination. This clonotype originated in a man between 18 and 29 years old who received the YFV17D yellow fever vaccine. This rearrangement joins TRBV7-8 to TRBJ2-5; 7 bases line up with TRBD1. The CDR3 here is CASSGLGTAIPPETQYF. The CDR3 coding sequence is TGTGCCAGCAGCGGACTCGGGACAGCAATTCCCCCTGAGACCCAGTACTTC.